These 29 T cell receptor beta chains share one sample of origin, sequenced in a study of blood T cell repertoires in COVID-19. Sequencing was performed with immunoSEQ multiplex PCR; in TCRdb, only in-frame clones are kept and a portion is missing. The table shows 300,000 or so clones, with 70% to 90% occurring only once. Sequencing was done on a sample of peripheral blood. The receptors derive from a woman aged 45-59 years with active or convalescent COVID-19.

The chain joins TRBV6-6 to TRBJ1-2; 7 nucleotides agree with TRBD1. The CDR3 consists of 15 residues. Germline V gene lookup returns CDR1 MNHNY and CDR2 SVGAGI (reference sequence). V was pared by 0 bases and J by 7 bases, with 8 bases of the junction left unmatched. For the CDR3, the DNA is TGTGCCAGCAGTTACTCGAGCCCACAGGGGACTGGCTACACCTTC. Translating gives CASSYSSPQGTGYTF.

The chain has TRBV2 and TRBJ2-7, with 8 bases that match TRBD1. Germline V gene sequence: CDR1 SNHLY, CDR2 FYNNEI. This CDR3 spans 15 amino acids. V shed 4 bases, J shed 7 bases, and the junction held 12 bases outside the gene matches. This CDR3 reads CASSVVGQGASEQYF. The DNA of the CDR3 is TGTGCCAGCAGTGTGGTAGGGCAGGGGGCCTCAGAGCAGTACTTC. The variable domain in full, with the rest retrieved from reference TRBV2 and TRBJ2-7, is EPEVTQTPSHQVTQMGQEVILRCVPISNHLYFYWYRQILGQKVEFLVSFYNNEISEKSEIFDDQFSVERPDGSNFTLKIRSTKLEDSAMYFCASSVVGQGASEQYFGPGTRLTVT.

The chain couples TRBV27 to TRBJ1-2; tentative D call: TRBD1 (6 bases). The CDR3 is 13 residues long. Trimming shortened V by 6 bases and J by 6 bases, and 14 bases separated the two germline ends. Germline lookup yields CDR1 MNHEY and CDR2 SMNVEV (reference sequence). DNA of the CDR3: TGTGCCAGCAGCCCCAGGGGATTGCATGGCTACACCTTC. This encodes CASSPRGLHGYTF.

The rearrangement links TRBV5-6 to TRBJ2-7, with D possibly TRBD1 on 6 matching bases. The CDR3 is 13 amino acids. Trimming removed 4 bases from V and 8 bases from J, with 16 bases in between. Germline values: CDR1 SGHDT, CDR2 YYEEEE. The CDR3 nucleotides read TGTGCCAGCAGCCCCACGACAGGAACGAAGCAGTACTTC. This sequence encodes CASSPTTGTKQYF.

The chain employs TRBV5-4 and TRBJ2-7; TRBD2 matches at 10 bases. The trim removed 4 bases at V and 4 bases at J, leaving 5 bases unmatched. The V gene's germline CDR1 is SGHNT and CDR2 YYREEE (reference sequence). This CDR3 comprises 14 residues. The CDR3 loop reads CASSKTSGFYEQYF. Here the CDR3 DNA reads TGTGCCAGCAGCAAGACTAGCGGGTTTTACGAGCAGTACTTC.

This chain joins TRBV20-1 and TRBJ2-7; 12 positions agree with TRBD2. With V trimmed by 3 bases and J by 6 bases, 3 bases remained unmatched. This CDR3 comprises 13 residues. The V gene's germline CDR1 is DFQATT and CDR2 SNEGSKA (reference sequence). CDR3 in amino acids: CSASGLAGREQYF. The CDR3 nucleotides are TGCAGTGCTAGTGGACTAGCGGGACGCGAGCAGTACTTC.

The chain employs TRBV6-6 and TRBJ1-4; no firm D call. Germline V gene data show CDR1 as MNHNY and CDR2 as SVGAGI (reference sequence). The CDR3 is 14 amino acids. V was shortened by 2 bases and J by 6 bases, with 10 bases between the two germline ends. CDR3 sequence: CASSYIAFDEKLFF. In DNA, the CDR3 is TGTGCCAGCAGTTACATAGCCTTCGATGAAAAACTGTTTTTT.

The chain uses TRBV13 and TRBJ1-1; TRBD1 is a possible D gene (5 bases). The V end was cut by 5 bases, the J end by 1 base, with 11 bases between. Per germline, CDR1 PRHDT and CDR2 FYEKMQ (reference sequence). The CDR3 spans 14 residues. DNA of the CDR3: TGTGCCAGCAGCGAGCAGACAGAGAACACTGAAGCTTTCTTT. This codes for CASSEQTENTEAFF.

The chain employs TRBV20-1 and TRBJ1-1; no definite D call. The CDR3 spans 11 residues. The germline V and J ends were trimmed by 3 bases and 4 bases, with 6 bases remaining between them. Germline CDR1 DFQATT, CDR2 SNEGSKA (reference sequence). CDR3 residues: CSASSRTEAFF. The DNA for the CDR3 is TGCAGTGCTAGTTCTCGCACTGAAGCTTTCTTT.

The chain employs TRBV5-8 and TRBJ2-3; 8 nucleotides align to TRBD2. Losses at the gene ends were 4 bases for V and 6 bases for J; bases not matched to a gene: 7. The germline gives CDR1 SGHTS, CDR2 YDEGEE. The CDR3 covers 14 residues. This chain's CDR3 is CASSPGGARDTQYF. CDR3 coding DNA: TGTGCCAGCAGCCCGGGAGGGGCCCGGGATACGCAGTATTTT.

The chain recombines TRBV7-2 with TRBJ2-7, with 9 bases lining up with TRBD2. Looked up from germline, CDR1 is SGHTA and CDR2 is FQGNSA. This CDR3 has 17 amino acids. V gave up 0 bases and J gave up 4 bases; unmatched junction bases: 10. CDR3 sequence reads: CASSLALLAGGPYEQYF. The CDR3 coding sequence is TGTGCCAGCAGCTTAGCTCTACTAGCGGGTGGACCGTACGAGCAGTACTTC.

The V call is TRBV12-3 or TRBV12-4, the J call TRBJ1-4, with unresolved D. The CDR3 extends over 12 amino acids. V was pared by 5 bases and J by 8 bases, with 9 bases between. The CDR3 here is CASSITGEKLFF. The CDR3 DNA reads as TGTGCCAGCAGTATAACCGGGGAAAAACTGTTTTTT.

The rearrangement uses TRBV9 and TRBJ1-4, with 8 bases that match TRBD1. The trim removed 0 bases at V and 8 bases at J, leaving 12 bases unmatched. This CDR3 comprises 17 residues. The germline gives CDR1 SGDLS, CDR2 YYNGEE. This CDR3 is CASSVAPIPGQAEKLFF. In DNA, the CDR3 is TGTGCCAGCAGCGTAGCCCCAATTCCGGGACAGGCGGAAAAACTGTTTTTT.

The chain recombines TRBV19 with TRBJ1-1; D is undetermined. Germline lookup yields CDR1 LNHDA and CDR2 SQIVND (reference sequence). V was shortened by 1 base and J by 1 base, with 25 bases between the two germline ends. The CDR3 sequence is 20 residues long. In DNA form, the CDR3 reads TGTGCCAGTAGTATAGTCGTGGGCGTCTTAGATCCGGGAGCGAACACTGAAGCTTTCTTT. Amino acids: CASSIVVGVLDPGANTEAFF.

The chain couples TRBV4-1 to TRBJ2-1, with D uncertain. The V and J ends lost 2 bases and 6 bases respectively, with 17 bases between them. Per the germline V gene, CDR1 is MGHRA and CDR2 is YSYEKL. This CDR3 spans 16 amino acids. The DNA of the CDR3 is TGCGCCAGCAGCCAAAGAGGTAGTTTAAGGCCCAATGAGCAGTTCTTC. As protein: CASSQRGSLRPNEQFF.

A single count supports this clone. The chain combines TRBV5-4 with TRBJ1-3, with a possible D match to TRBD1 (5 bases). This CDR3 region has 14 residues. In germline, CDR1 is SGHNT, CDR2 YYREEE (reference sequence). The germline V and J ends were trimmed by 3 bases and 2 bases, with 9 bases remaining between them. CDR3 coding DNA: TGTGCCAGCAGCTGGGGGGGGACTGGAAACACCATATATTTT. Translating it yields CASSWGGTGNTIYF.

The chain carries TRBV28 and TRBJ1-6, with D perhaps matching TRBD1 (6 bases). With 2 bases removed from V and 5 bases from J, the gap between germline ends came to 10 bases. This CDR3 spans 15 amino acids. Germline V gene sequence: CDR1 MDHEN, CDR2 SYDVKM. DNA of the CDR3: TGTGCCAGCAGTTTACTGGACAGCAATAATTCACCCCTCCACTTT. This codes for CASSLLDSNNSPLHF.

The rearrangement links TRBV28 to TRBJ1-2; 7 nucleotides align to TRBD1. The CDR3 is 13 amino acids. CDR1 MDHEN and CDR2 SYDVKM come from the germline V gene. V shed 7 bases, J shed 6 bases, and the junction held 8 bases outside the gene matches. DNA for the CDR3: TGTGCCAGCATCTCGGGACAGCGGGATGGCTACACCTTC. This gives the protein CASISGQRDGYTF.

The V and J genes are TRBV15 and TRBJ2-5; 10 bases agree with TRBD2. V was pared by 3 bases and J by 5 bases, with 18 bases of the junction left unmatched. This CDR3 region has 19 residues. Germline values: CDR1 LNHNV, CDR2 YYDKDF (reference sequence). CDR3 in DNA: TGTGCCACCAGCAGTGCTGACCCGGGAGCGGGAGGGCCTTGGGAGACCCAGTACTTC. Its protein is CATSSADPGAGGPWETQYF. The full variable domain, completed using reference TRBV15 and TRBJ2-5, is DAMVIQNPRYQVTQFGKPVTLSCSQTLNHNVMYWYQQKSSQAPKLLFHYYDKDFNNEADTPDNFQSRRPNTSFCFLDIRSPGLGDTAMYLCATSSADPGAGGPWETQYFGPGTRLLVL.

This chain's CDR3 is CASSLGGGTDHEQYF. The DNA of the CDR3 is TGTGCCAGCAGCTTGGGTGGAGGGACCGACCACGAGCAGTACTTC. The chain links TRBV5-4 to TRBJ2-7; a possible D gene is TRBD2 (6 bases). This CDR3 has 15 residues. In germline, CDR1 is SGHNT, CDR2 YYREEE (reference sequence). With 0 bases removed from V and 5 bases from J, the gap between germline ends came to 15 bases.

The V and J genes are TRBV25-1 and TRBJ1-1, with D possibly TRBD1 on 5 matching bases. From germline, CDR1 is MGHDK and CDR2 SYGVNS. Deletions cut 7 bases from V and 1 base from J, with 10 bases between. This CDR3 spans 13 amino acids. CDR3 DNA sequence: TGTGCCAGCATTGCCCAGGGGAACACTGAAGCTTTCTTT. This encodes CASIAQGNTEAFF.

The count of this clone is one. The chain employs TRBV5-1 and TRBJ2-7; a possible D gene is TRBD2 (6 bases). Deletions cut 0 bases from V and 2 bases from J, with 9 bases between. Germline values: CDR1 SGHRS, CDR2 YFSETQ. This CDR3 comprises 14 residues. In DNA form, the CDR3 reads TGCGCCAGCAGCTTGGTACCGGGGGCCTACGAGCAGTACTTC. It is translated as CASSLVPGAYEQYF.

The CDR3 loop is CASSARDRGYSPLHF. The CDR3 nucleotides are TGCGCCAGCAGCGCTCGGGACAGGGGATATTCACCCCTCCACTTT. The chain links TRBV10-2 to TRBJ1-6; 10 nucleotides match TRBD1. Germline V gene lookup returns CDR1 WSHSY and CDR2 SAAADI. Trimming took 6 bases from V and 8 from J; bases not matched to a gene: 7. This CDR3 is 15 amino acids long.

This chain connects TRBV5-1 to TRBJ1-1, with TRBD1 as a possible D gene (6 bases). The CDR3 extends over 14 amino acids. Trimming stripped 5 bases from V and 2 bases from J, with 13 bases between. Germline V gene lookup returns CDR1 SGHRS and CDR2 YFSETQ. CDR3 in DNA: TGCGCCAGCAGTAGCAGGGGTGGCAACACTGAAGCTTTCTTT. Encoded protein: CASSSRGGNTEAFF.

DNA for the CDR3: TGCAGTGCTAGTAGGACAGCCAGCTCCTACGAGCAGTACTTC. It translates to CSASRTASSYEQYF. The V gene is TRBV20-1, the J gene TRBJ2-7; possibly TRBD1 for D (6 bases). The CDR3 totals 14 residues. The V and J ends lost 3 bases and 0 bases respectively, with 12 bases between them. Germline CDR1 and CDR2: DFQATT and SNEGSKA (reference sequence).

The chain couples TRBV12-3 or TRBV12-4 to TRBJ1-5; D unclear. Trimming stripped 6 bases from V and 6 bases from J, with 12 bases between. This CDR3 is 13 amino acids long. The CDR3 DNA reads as TGTGCCAGCAGACTCTCGAGCGGTCAGCCCCAGCATTTT. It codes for CASRLSSGQPQHF.

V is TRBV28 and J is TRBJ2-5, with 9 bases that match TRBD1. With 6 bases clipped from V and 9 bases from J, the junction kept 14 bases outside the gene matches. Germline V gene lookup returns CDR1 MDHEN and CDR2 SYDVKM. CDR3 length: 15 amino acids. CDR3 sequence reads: CASRSGQGRWGAQYF. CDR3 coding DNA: TGTGCCAGCAGGTCTGGACAGGGGCGATGGGGGGCCCAGTACTTC.

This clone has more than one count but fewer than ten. The CDR3 here is CSVSEPSGPQYF. The CDR3 coding sequence is TGCAGCGTTTCTGAGCCTAGCGGACCACAGTACTTC. V usage is TRBV29-1 and J usage is TRBJ2-7; 7 nucleotides match TRBD2. With 5 bases clipped from V and 10 bases from J, the junction kept 11 bases outside the gene matches. The CDR3 consists of 12 residues. From germline, CDR1 is SQVTM and CDR2 ANQGSEA.

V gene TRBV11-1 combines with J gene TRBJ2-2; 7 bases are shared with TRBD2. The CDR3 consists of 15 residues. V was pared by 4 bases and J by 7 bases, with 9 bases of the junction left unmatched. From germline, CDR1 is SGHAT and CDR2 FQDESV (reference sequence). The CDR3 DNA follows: TGTGCCAGCAGCTCCAGACTAGCAGCGATCGGGGAGCTGTTTTTT. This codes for CASSSRLAAIGELFF.